This TCR beta chain was found in a study of T-cell reconstitution after alpha-beta-depleted transplantation in children. Overall study results and limits: After one year, T-cell counts and TCRbeta diversity mostly came from new T cells. Several hundred expanded graft clones reportedly were the source of alpha-beta T cells about two months after transplant. Some patients' high day-60 TCRbeta diversity was attributed to recipient cells surviving conditioning.

CDR3 length: 13 amino acids. With V trimmed by 5 bases and J by 6 bases, 5 bases remained unmatched. In germline, CDR1 is SGHRS, CDR2 YFSETQ. TCRbeta library preparation incorporated unique molecular identifiers. In TCRdb, the PCR reads were re-called with MiXCR into one record per CDR3 protein. The sample records nearly 200,000 distinct CDR3 sequences, 5.5% to 7% being singletons. Of note for this clonotype: The antigen remains unidentified.

This receptor was taken from a girl under three years old with combined immunodeficiency, due to receive a stem cell transplant. The material was PBMCs, obtained before TCRalphabeta/CD19-depleted stem cell transplant. The chain couples TRBV5-1 to TRBJ1-1; 9 positions agree with TRBD1. This CDR3 reads CASSGTGRSEAFF. The DNA for the CDR3 is TGCGCCAGCAGTGGGACAGGGAGGTCTGAAGCTTTCTTT.